There are many counts of the clone carrying this T cell receptor (beta chain). The data belong to a study of spatial heterogeneity in lung cancer. Time point meaning: blood at routine non-recurrence follow-up after resection. One entry per CDR3 protein, called by TCRdb with MiXCR from the 5' RACE reads. Here the sample spans approximately 30,000 distinct CDR3 sequences, about 10% being singletons. The CDR3 sequence is 13 residues long. The V gene lost 5 bases and the J gene lost 5 bases, with 10 bases spanning the gap. Germline assignment: CDR1 SGHRS and CDR2 YFSETQ. The source is a female donor with early-stage non-small cell lung cancer. Material: PBMCs, obtained at follow-up. The rearrangement uses TRBV5-1 and TRBJ2-2, with D perhaps matching TRBD1 (6 bases). CDR3 region: CASRRTGTGELFF. CDR3 nucleotides: TGCGCCAGCAGAAGAACAGGGACCGGGGAGCTGTTTTTT.